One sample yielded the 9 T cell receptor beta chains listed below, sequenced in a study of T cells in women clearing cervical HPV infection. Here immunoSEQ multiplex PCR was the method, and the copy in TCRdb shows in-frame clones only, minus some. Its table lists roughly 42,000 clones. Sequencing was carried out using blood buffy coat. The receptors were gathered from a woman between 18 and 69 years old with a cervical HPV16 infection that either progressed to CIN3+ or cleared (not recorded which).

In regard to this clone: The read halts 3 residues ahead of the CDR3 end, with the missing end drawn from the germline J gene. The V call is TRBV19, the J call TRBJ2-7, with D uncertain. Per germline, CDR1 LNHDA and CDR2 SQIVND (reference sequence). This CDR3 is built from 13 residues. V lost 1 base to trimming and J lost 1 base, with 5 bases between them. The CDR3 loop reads CASSIGQSYEQYF. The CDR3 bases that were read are TGTGCCAGTAGTATAGGTCAGTCCTACGAG.

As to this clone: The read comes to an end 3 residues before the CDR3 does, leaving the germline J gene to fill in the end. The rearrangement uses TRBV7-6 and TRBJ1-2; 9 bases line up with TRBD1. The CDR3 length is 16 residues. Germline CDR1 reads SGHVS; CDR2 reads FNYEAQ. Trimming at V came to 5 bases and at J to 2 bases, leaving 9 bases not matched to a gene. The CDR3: CASSVRQGEKNYGYTF. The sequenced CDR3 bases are TGTGCCAGCAGCGTCCGACAGGGGGAAAAAAACTATGGC.

This CDR3 reads CASSPGGGRGYTF. The CDR3 DNA, read in part, is TGTGCCAGCTCACCAGGAGGGGGTAGGGGC. The rearrangement uses TRBV18 and TRBJ1-2, with TRBD1 as a possible D gene (6 bases). The DNA ends 3 residues before the CDR3 does, and the rest of the CDR3 is filled in from the germline J gene. This CDR3 comprises 13 residues. Germline V CDR1 and CDR2: KGHSH, LQKENI.

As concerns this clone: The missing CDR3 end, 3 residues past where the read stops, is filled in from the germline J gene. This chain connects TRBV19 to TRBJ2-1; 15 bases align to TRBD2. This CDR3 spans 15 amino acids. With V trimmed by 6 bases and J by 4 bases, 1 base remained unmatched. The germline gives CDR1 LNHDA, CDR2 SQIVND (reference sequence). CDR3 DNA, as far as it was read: TGTGCCAGTAGGGGACTAGCGGGAGGATACAATGAG. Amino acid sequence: CASRGLAGGYNE. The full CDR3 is CASRGLAGGYNEQFF.

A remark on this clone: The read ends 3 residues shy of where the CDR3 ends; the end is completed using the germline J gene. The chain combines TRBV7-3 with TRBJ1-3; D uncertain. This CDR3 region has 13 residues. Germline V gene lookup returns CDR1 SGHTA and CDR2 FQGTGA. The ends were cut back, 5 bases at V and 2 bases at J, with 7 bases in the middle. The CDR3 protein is CASSPLPGNTIYF. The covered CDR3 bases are TGTGCCAGCAGCCCCCTCCCTGGAAACACC.

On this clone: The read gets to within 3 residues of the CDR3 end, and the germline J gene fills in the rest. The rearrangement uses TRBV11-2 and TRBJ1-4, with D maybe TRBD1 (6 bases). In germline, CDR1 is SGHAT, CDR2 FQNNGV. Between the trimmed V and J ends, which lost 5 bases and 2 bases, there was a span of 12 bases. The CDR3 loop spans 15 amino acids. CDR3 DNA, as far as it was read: TGTGCCAGCAGCCGAACAGGGCTGACTAATGAAAAA. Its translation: CASSRTGLTNEK. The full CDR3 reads CASSRTGLTNEKLFF.

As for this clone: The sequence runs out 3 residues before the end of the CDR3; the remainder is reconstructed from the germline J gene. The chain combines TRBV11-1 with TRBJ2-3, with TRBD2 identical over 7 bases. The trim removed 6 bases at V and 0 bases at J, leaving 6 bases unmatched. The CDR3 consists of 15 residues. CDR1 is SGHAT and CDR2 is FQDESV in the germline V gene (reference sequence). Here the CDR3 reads CASRRLAASTDTQYF. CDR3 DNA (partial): TGTGCCAGCAGGCGCCTAGCGGCGAGCACAGATACG.

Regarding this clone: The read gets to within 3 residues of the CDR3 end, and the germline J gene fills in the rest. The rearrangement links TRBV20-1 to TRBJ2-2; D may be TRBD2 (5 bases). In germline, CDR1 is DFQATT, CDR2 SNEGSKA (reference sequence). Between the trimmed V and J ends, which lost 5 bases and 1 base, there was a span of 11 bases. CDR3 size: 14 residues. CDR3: CSAEDSLNTGELFF. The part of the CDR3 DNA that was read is TGCAGTGCTGAGGACTCCCTGAACACCGGGGAG.

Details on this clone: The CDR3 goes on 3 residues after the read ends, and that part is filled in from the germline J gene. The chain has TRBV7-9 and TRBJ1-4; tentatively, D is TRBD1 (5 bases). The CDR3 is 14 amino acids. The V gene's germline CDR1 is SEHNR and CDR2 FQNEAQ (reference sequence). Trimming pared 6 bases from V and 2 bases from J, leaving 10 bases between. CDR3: CASSRTGTNEKLFF. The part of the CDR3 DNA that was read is TGTGCCAGCAGTCGAACAGGCACTAATGAAAAA. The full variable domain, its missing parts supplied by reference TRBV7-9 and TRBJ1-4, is DTGVSQNPRHKITKRGQNVTFRCDPISEHNRLYWYRQTLGQGPEFLTYFQNEAQLEKSRLLSDRFSAERPKGSFSTLEIQRTEQGDSAMYLCASSRTGTNEKLFFGSGTQLSVL.